Shown below are 16 T cell receptor beta chains from a single sample sequenced in a study of blood T cell repertoires in COVID-19. The assay was immunoSEQ multiplex PCR, and TCRdb's table has in-frame clones only and misses some. In the table there are hundreds of thousands of clones, about nine tenths of which are singletons. Sequenced sample: peripheral blood. These receptors originate from a woman between 18 and 30 years old with acute or convalescent COVID-19.

This clone was observed once. The V and J genes are TRBV6-4 and TRBJ2-2; D uncertain. The CDR3 sequence is 13 residues long. CDR1 MRHNA and CDR2 SNTAGT come from the germline V gene. Between the trimmed V and J ends, which lost 3 bases and 3 bases, there was a span of 5 bases. CDR3: CASSEAHTGELFF. The CDR3 region has the DNA TGTGCCAGCAGTGAAGCTCACACCGGGGAGCTGTTTTTT.

The gene calls are TRBV28 and TRBJ2-7; the D is unclear. Trimming stripped 5 bases from V and 2 bases from J, with 7 bases between. Germline V lookup: CDR1 MDHEN, CDR2 SYDVKM. This CDR3 is built from 12 residues. The CDR3 bases are TGTGCCAGCAGTACAGATACCTACGAGCAGTACTTC. This translates into CASSTDTYEQYF.

The V gene is TRBV12-5, the J gene TRBJ2-2, with 9 bases that match TRBD1. With 4 bases clipped from V and 3 bases from J, the junction kept 9 bases outside the gene matches. This CDR3 contains 17 residues. Germline CDR1 reads LGHNT; CDR2 reads FRNRAP. The CDR3 nucleotides are TGTGCTAGTGGTTCCGATTTTGACAGGGGGTACACCGGGGAGCTGTTTTTT. It specifies CASGSDFDRGYTGELFF.

The genes are TRBV5-6 and TRBJ1-5; D unclear. The CDR3 has 13 amino acids. Trimming removed 4 bases at V and 4 bases at J, with 9 bases between. Germline lookup yields CDR1 SGHDT and CDR2 YYEEEE. CDR3 in amino acids: CASSLGDNQPQHF. CDR3 in DNA: TGTGCCAGCAGCCTCGGGGATAATCAGCCCCAGCATTTT.

V and J are TRBV2 and TRBJ1-2; D is unclear. Germline V gives CDR1 SNHLY, CDR2 FYNNEI. V lost 2 bases, J lost 1 base, and 26 bases lay in between. The CDR3 loop spans 20 amino acids. The CDR3 coding sequence is TGTGCCAGCAGTGAAATTAGAACCCTCGGCGGCAGAAGAGATAACTATGGCTACACCTTC. This sequence encodes CASSEIRTLGGRRDNYGYTF. The complete variable domain, with remaining parts taken from reference TRBV2 and TRBJ1-2, reads EPEVTQTPSHQVTQMGQEVILRCVPISNHLYFYWYRQILGQKVEFLVSFYNNEISEKSEIFDDQFSVERPDGSNFTLKIRSTKLEDSAMYFCASSEIRTLGGRRDNYGYTFGSGTRLTVV.

The chain links TRBV10-2 to TRBJ2-3, with 11 bases that match TRBD2. Germline V gene data show CDR1 as WSHSY and CDR2 as SAAADI. The CDR3 is made up of 18 amino acids. The trim removed 2 bases at V and 2 bases at J, leaving 9 bases unmatched. The CDR3 loop is CASSEGLAGKTYTDTQYF. In DNA, the CDR3 is TGCGCCAGCAGTGAGGGACTAGCGGGTAAAACCTACACAGATACGCAGTATTTT.

This clone was found once. The chain couples TRBV12-2 to TRBJ1-2. TRBV12-2 corresponds to a pseudogene. This CDR3 contains 16 residues. The CDR3 protein is CASRLAKVKELYGYTF. CDR3 in DNA: TGTGCAAGTCGCCTAGCAAAGGTTAAAGAACTATATGGCTACACCTTC.

The V gene is TRBV4-2, the J gene TRBJ1-4; D uncertain. CDR3 length: 13 amino acids. Germline V lookup: CDR1 LGHNA, CDR2 YNFKEQ. V gave up 3 bases and J gave up 10 bases, with 12 bases separating them. This CDR3 is CASSQGDLGKLFF. The DNA for the CDR3 is TGTGCCAGCAGCCAGGGAGACTTGGGAAAACTGTTTTTT.

This chain uses TRBV6-5 with TRBJ2-1; D is ambiguous. This CDR3 is built from 13 residues. In germline, CDR1 is MNHEY, CDR2 SVGAGI. Trimming removed 2 bases at V and 4 bases at J, with 6 bases between. The CDR3 here is CASSYEQYNEQFF. The CDR3 DNA reads TGTGCCAGCAGTTACGAACAATACAATGAGCAGTTCTTC.

Comments on this clone: A read error may produce the germline difference seen at one junction end. This chain connects TRBV3-1 (or the pseudogene TRBV3-2) to TRBJ1-2; 8 bases are shared with TRBD1. The germline gives CDR1 LGHDT, CDR2 YNNKEL (reference sequence). The length of the CDR3 is 14 residues. The CDR3 bases are TGTGCCAGCAGCCCAAACCTTTTGGACAGGGCGTCCAACTTC. It codes for CASSPNLLDRASNF.

The CDR3 DNA is TGTGCCTGGAGTTCGGGACAGGATTATGGCTACACCTTC. This codes for CAWSSGQDYGYTF. The rearrangement links TRBV30 to TRBJ1-2; 8 bases match TRBD1. CDR1 is GTSNPN, CDR2 SVGIG, per germline (reference sequence). The CDR3 totals 13 residues. V gave up 2 bases and J gave up 5 bases; unmatched junction bases: 4.

This clone was observed once. This sequence joins TRBV7-8 and TRBJ1-3, with TRBD1 as a possible D gene (5 bases). CDR3 length equals 15 residues. With 5 bases removed from V and 5 bases from J, the gap between germline ends came to 16 bases. In germline, CDR1 is SGHVS, CDR2 FQNEAQ. CDR3 protein: CASSPGGGGRNTIYF. In nucleotides, the CDR3 is TGTGCCAGCAGCCCCGGGGGGGGAGGTAGAAACACCATATATTTT.

This clone has just a few counts. V is TRBV11-2 and J is TRBJ2-7, with D perhaps matching TRBD1 (6 bases). CDR3 length: 14 residues. The ends were cut back, 3 bases at V and 3 bases at J, with 12 bases in the middle. Germline V gene sequence: CDR1 SGHAT, CDR2 FQNNGV. CDR3 protein: CASSLGAGLYEQYF. DNA of the CDR3: TGTGCCAGCAGCTTGGGGGCAGGTCTCTACGAGCAGTACTTC.

The chain's CDR3 is CASSTRQGSSYEQYF. CDR3 coding DNA: TGTGCCAGCAGCACCCGACAGGGCAGCTCCTACGAGCAGTACTTC. The rearrangement joins TRBV7-8 to TRBJ2-7; TRBD1 matches 7 bases. Losses at the gene ends were 5 bases for V and 0 bases for J; bases not matched to a gene: 7. This CDR3 contains 15 residues. CDR1 is SGHVS and CDR2 is FQNEAQ in the germline V gene.

The CDR3: CASRQNNEQFF. CDR3 bases: TGTGCCAGTAGACAGAACAATGAGCAGTTCTTC. The chain has TRBV19 and TRBJ2-1, with D unclear. CDR1 and CDR2 (germline): LNHDA, SQIVND (reference sequence). The CDR3 loop spans 11 amino acids. Trimming stripped 6 bases from V and 5 bases from J, with 5 bases between.

The chain employs TRBV6-4 and TRBJ1-6, with TRBD1 matching over 8 bases. J gave up 10 bases and V 3 bases, and 8 bases lay outside the gene matches. The germline V gene encodes CDR1 MRHNA and CDR2 SNTAGT. The CDR3 length is 15 residues. CDR3 amino acids: CASSEAGGVRSPLHF. The CDR3 coding sequence is TGTGCCAGCAGTGAAGCAGGGGGCGTACGGTCACCCCTCCACTTT.